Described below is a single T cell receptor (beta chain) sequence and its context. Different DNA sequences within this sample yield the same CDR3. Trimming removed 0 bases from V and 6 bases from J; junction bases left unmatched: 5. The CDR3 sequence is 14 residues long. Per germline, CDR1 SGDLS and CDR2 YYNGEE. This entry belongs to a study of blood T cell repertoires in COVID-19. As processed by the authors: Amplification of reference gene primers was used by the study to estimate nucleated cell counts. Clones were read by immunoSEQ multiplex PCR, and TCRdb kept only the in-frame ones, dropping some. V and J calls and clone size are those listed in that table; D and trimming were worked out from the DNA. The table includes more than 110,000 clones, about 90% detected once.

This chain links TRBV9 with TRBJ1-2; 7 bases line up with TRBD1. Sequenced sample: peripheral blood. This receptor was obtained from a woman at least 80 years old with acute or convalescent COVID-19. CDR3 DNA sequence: TGTGCCAGCAGCGTAGGGACAGGAGGGGATGGCTACACCTTC. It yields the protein CASSVGTGGDGYTF.